Listed here are 31 T cell receptor beta chains from one sample, sequenced in a study of identical twins. TCRdb reprocessed the 5' RACE reads with MiXCR, giving one entry per CDR3 protein. The sample has 350,000 to 450,000 distinct CDR3 sequences; approximately 18% are singletons. Sample: naive T cells sorted from blood. These receptors came from a man aged 45 to 65 in good health.

In this sample, this clonotype turned up many times. The V gene is TRBV29-1, the J gene TRBJ2-3, with 8 bases lining up with TRBD2. Germline values: CDR1 SQVTM, CDR2 ANQGSEA. This CDR3 contains 14 residues. After removal of 4 bases from V and 0 bases from J, the junction contained 3 bases not matched to a gene. The CDR3 loop reads CSVGLATSTDTQYF. The CDR3 DNA reads TGCAGCGTTGGACTAGCGACTAGCACAGATACGCAGTATTTT.

V usage is TRBV28 and J usage is TRBJ2-6; tentatively, D is TRBD2 (6 bases). V shed 3 bases and J shed 9 bases, with 18 bases lying between them. This CDR3 is 16 amino acids long. Germline V gives CDR1 MDHEN, CDR2 SYDVKM. DNA for the CDR3: TGTGCCAGCAGTTTCCCACGGGACGCCGGGAGCAACGTCCTGACTTTC. It codes for CASSFPRDAGSNVLTF.

The chain carries TRBV7-6 and TRBJ2-7; 7 bases match TRBD1. The CDR3 is 16 residues long. The germline V gene encodes CDR1 SGHVS and CDR2 FNYEAQ. V lost 5 bases and J lost 0; bases outside the gene matches: 10. The CDR3 sequence: CASSPWDSRNSYEQYF. CDR3 DNA sequence: TGTGCCAGCAGCCCGTGGGACAGCCGGAACTCCTACGAGCAGTACTTC.

This clonotype was detected many times. The genes are TRBV27 and TRBJ2-1; D is unclear. CDR1 MNHEY and CDR2 SMNVEV come from the germline V gene (reference sequence). V gave up 3 bases and J gave up 5 bases, with 11 bases separating them. The CDR3 runs to 14 residues. CDR3 loop: CASSLASPHNEQFF. In nucleotides, the CDR3 is TGTGCCAGCAGTTTGGCGTCTCCCCACAATGAGCAGTTCTTC.

The sample holds many counts of this clonotype. The chain carries TRBV4-2 and TRBJ2-3, with D perhaps TRBD1 or TRBD2 (5 bases each). Trimming took 4 bases from V and 2 from J, leaving 10 bases between them. CDR1 and CDR2 from the germline V gene are LGHNA and YNFKEQ. This CDR3 has 14 amino acids. The CDR3 nucleotides read TGTGCCAGCAGCCGCCGGGACCCCACAGATACGCAGTATTTT. Amino acid sequence: CASSRRDPTDTQYF.

This chain links TRBV20-1 with TRBJ1-1; TRBD1 aligns across 8 bases. Germline assignment: CDR1 DFQATT and CDR2 SNEGSKA (reference sequence). V shed 1 base and J 7 bases; nucleotides not matched to a gene: 5. The CDR3 is made up of 13 amino acids. In nucleotides, the CDR3 is TGCAGTGCTAGAGTCAGGGGGCTTGTTGAAGCTTTCTTT. Amino acids: CSARVRGLVEAFF.

The sample holds a few counts of this clonotype. CDR3 sequence: CASSLNGAANTGELFF. Written as DNA, the CDR3 is TGTGCCAGCAGCTTAAACGGGGCAGCAAACACCGGGGAGCTGTTTTTT. J is TRBJ2-2 and V is TRBV7-3, with D perhaps being TRBD1 or TRBD2 (5 bases each). Trimming cost V 1 base and J 2 bases, with 11 bases left between them. This CDR3 region has 16 residues. Looked up from germline, CDR1 is SGHTA and CDR2 is FQGTGA.

Only a few counts were recorded for this clonotype. The CDR3 loop reads CSAWAGNRDQPQHF. The CDR3 region has the DNA TGCAGTGCCTGGGCAGGAAACAGGGACCAGCCCCAGCATTTT. The rearrangement links TRBV20-1 to TRBJ1-5; a weak D match, TRBD1 (6 bases). Trimming left V 6 bases short and J 7 bases short, with 19 bases between. This CDR3 has 14 amino acids. Germline V gene lookup returns CDR1 DFQATT and CDR2 SNEGSKA (reference sequence).

This clonotype was detected ten times or more. The gene calls are TRBV9 and TRBJ2-2; 10 bases agree with TRBD2. This CDR3 is 17 amino acids long. Germline trimming cut 0 bases from V and 1 base from J; bases unmatched to any gene: 3. Germline CDR1 is SGDLS and CDR2 is YYNGEE. In DNA form, the CDR3 reads TGTGCCAGCAGCGTAGACATAGCGGGAGGGAACACCGGGGAGCTGTTTTTT. Its translation is CASSVDIAGGNTGELFF. The complete variable domain, with remaining parts taken from reference TRBV9 and TRBJ2-2, reads DSGVTQTPKHLITATGQRVTLRCSPRSGDLSVYWYQQSLDQGLQFLIQYYNGEERAKGNILERFSAQQFPDLHSELNLSSLELGDSALYFCASSVDIAGGNTGELFFGEGSRLTVL.

Regarding this clonotype: One base away lies a much larger clone, so this may be a sequencing read error. The rearrangement uses TRBV4-2 and TRBJ2-7, with D perhaps assigned TRBD1 or TRBD2 (5 bases each). There are 14 residues in the CDR3. Germline CDR1 LGHNA, CDR2 YNFKEQ. The CDR3 nucleotides read TGTACCAGCAGCCAAGTGGGGCGAGAGGGCGAGCAGTACTTC. It translates to CTSSQVGREGEQYF.

A few counts support this clonotype. The rearrangement uses TRBV11-2 and TRBJ1-1; D is undetermined. Germline V lookup: CDR1 SGHAT, CDR2 FQNNGV. The CDR3 totals 17 residues. V was trimmed by 4 bases and J by 1 base, leaving 19 bases between them. The CDR3 DNA reads TGTGCCAGCAGCTACCTCTGGGTCCCAGATCAGAACACTGAAGCTTTCTTT. Its translation is CASSYLWVPDQNTEAFF.

The rearrangement links TRBV29-1 to TRBJ2-7; 8 bases are shared with TRBD2. V dropped 5 bases and J dropped 3; count of bases not matched to a gene: 6. This CDR3 is built from 13 residues. Germline V gene sequence: CDR1 SQVTM, CDR2 ANQGSEA. The CDR3 reads CSVQTSGLYEQYF. Here the CDR3 DNA reads TGCAGCGTTCAAACTAGCGGCCTCTACGAGCAGTACTTC.

The genes are TRBV7-2 and TRBJ2-7; tentative D call: TRBD1 (7 bases). V dropped 5 bases and J dropped 0 bases, with 14 bases sitting between them. The CDR3 runs 15 residues. Germline loops: CDR1 SGHTA, CDR2 FQGNSA. DNA for the CDR3: TGTGCCAGCAGCCCGACTAGGACAGGCTCCTACGAGCAGTACTTC. Protein product: CASSPTRTGSYEQYF.

This chain uses TRBV15 with TRBJ2-7; 7 bases fit TRBD1. Germline trimming cut 6 bases from V and 3 bases from J; bases unmatched to any gene: 5. CDR1 and CDR2 (germline): LNHNV, YYDKDF (reference sequence). The CDR3 runs 13 residues. The CDR3 region has the DNA TGTGCCACCAGAGAACAGGGGCGCTACGAGCAGTACTTC. Translated, it gives CATREQGRYEQYF.

The chain joins TRBV3-1 to TRBJ2-7, with 10 positions matching TRBD1. The CDR3 has 15 residues. Trimming took 3 bases from V and 6 from J; bases not matched to a gene: 8. Per germline, CDR1 LGHDT and CDR2 YNNKEL (reference sequence). CDR3 amino acids: CASSHTGQGIIEQYF. The CDR3 region has the DNA TGTGCCAGCAGCCACACGGGACAGGGGATTATCGAGCAGTACTTC.

The chain links TRBV30 to TRBJ2-7; 8 nucleotides agree with TRBD1. Germline-derived CDR1 and CDR2 are GTSNPN and SVGIG (reference sequence). Unmatched junction bases numbered 8, after V lost 5 bases and J lost 2 bases. There are 14 residues in the CDR3. The CDR3 spells CAWSGTGFTYEQYF. The CDR3, as DNA: TGTGCCTGGTCCGGGACAGGCTTTACCTACGAGCAGTACTTC.

There are a few counts of this clonotype. This chain connects TRBV7-6 to TRBJ2-3; no clear D. V gave up 4 bases and J gave up 1 base, with 15 bases separating them. Germline V CDR1 and CDR2: SGHVS, FNYEAQ. The CDR3 has 16 amino acids. This CDR3 is CASSSSLQGRTDTQYF. CDR3 nucleotides: TGTGCCAGCAGCTCCTCGCTACAAGGCCGCACAGATACGCAGTATTTT.

This sequence joins TRBV6-5 and TRBJ2-1, with D uncertain. Per the germline V gene, CDR1 is MNHEY and CDR2 is SVGAGI. The CDR3 consists of 13 residues. The V end lost 4 bases, the J end lost 8 bases, and 12 bases lay between the germline ends. Written as DNA, the CDR3 is TGTGCCAGCAGTTTTGAGGTTGGGGATGAGCAGTTCTTC. It encodes CASSFEVGDEQFF.

V and J are TRBV4-3 and TRBJ2-1, with TRBD2 identical over 8 bases. This CDR3 is built from 17 residues. Germline values: CDR1 LGHNA, CDR2 YSLEER. The junction had 14 bases not matched to a gene; V was cut back by 0 bases and J by 10 bases. CDR3 nucleotide sequence: TGCGCCAGCAGCCAAGAGTTGCGGGGGGACCTTAATCGGGAGCAGTTCTTC. This codes for CASSQELRGDLNREQFF.

This clonotype was counted many times. Here the CDR3 DNA reads TGTGCCAGCAGTCCAGGGACTAGCGGGGCCTACGAGCAGTACTTC. It specifies CASSPGTSGAYEQYF. The chain combines TRBV27 with TRBJ2-7; 13 bases map to TRBD2. In germline, CDR1 is MNHEY, CDR2 SMNVEV (reference sequence). This CDR3 spans 15 amino acids. V shed 5 bases, J shed 2 bases, and the junction held 3 bases outside the gene matches.

This chain connects TRBV29-1 to TRBJ1-4; D gene ambiguous. The CDR3 covers 12 residues. From germline, CDR1 is SQVTM and CDR2 ANQGSEA. V lost 4 bases and J lost 8, with 11 bases in between. CDR3 DNA: TGCAGCGTTGGCCAGCCCCGGGAAAAACTGTTTTTT. Protein sequence: CSVGQPREKLFF.

This clonotype was detected ten times or more. The chain recombines TRBV20-1 with TRBJ2-2; possibly TRBD1 or TRBD2 for D (6 bases each). V lost 1 base and J lost 6, with 12 bases in between. This CDR3 contains 14 residues. CDR1 and CDR2 from the germline V gene are DFQATT and SNEGSKA (reference sequence). The CDR3 loop reads CSARVNREAGELFF. As DNA, the CDR3 is TGCAGTGCTAGAGTTAACAGGGAGGCCGGGGAGCTGTTTTTT.

This clonotype has ten or more counts. V and J are TRBV10-3 and TRBJ1-2; no clear D. Trimming pared 3 bases from V and 2 bases from J, leaving 10 bases between. The germline V gene encodes CDR1 ENHRY and CDR2 SYGVKD. The CDR3 spans 14 residues. Here the CDR3 DNA reads TGTGCCATCAGTGATTCCGGGGTGAACTATGGCTACACCTTC. The encoded protein is CAISDSGVNYGYTF.

This sequence joins TRBV6-1 and TRBJ2-2, with D perhaps matching TRBD1 or TRBD2 (5 bases each). The CDR3 spans 18 residues. Germline V gene lookup returns CDR1 MNHNS and CDR2 SASEGT. V lost 4 bases and J lost 0, with 18 bases in between. The CDR3 spells CASSGESPGRTNTGELFF. The CDR3 region has the DNA TGTGCCAGCAGTGGGGAAAGTCCGGGACGTACGAACACCGGGGAGCTGTTTTTT.

V usage is TRBV6-2 or TRBV6-3 and J usage is TRBJ2-7, with a tentative D call TRBD2 (6 bases). Trimming left V 2 bases short and J 0 bases short, with 23 bases between. Germline lookup yields CDR1 MNHEY and CDR2 SVGEGT. This CDR3 is 19 amino acids long. CDR3 loop: CASSYSREGNSGYSYEQYF. CDR3 DNA sequence: TGTGCCAGCAGTTACAGCAGGGAAGGGAATAGCGGTTACTCCTACGAGCAGTACTTC.

The V gene is TRBV7-9, the J gene TRBJ2-2; D remains unclear. The V end was cut by 2 bases, the J end by 2 bases, with 9 bases between. The CDR3 consists of 15 residues. From germline, CDR1 is SEHNR and CDR2 FQNEAQ (reference sequence). CDR3 amino acids: CASSLTNRNTGELFF. The CDR3 nucleotides read TGTGCCAGCAGCTTAACCAACCGTAACACCGGGGAGCTGTTTTTT.

This clonotype was counted a few times. V gene TRBV12-3 or TRBV12-4 combines with J gene TRBJ1-5; D gene uncertain. V dropped 4 bases and J dropped 4 bases, with 14 bases sitting between them. CDR3 length: 15 residues. In DNA form, the CDR3 reads TGTGCCAGCAGTTCCGGGCGGGGAAGAAATCAGCCCCAGCATTTT. This encodes CASSSGRGRNQPQHF.

In this sample, this clonotype turned up a few times. V and J are TRBV11-2 and TRBJ1-6, with D perhaps matching TRBD1 (6 bases). CDR3 length: 16 amino acids. Looked up from germline, CDR1 is SGHAT and CDR2 is FQNNGV. Trimming removed 5 bases from V and 5 bases from J, with 16 bases in between. DNA for the CDR3: TGTGCCAGCAGCCCCCGGTACGCAGGGGATAATTCACCCCTCCACTTT. The encoded protein is CASSPRYAGDNSPLHF. The full variable domain, rest sourced from reference TRBV11-2 and TRBJ1-6, is EAGVAQSPRYKIIEKRQSVAFWCNPISGHATLYWYQQILGQGPKLLIQFQNNGVVDDSQLPKDRFSAERLKGVDSTLKIQPAKLEDSAVYLCASSPRYAGDNSPLHFGNGTRLTVT.

This clonotype has only a few counts. This sequence joins TRBV20-1 and TRBJ1-4, with unresolved D. Germline V CDR1 and CDR2: DFQATT, SNEGSKA (reference sequence). With 0 bases removed from V and 6 bases from J, the gap between germline ends came to 11 bases. This CDR3 comprises 14 residues. CDR3 bases: TGCAGTGCTAGAGATCTGTGGGAGGATGAAAAACTGTTTTTT. Residues: CSARDLWEDEKLFF.

This clonotype was found many times. The chain has TRBV27 and TRBJ2-7; D is possibly TRBD2 (5 bases). Between the trimmed V and J ends, which lost 5 bases and 2 bases, there was a span of 10 bases. This CDR3 comprises 13 residues. The germline V gene encodes CDR1 MNHEY and CDR2 SMNVEV (reference sequence). Written as DNA, the CDR3 is TGTGCCAGCAGTAGCGGCCACACCTACGAGCAGTACTTC. Protein sequence: CASSSGHTYEQYF.

V usage is TRBV10-3 and J usage is TRBJ2-3, with D hard to call. The CDR3 contains 14 residues. V lost 7 bases to trimming and J lost 2 bases, with 13 bases between them. The V gene's germline CDR1 is ENHRY and CDR2 SYGVKD. CDR3 nucleotide sequence: TGTGCCATCAAGGACGACCTAAACACAGATACGCAGTATTTT. It is translated as CAIKDDLNTDTQYF.